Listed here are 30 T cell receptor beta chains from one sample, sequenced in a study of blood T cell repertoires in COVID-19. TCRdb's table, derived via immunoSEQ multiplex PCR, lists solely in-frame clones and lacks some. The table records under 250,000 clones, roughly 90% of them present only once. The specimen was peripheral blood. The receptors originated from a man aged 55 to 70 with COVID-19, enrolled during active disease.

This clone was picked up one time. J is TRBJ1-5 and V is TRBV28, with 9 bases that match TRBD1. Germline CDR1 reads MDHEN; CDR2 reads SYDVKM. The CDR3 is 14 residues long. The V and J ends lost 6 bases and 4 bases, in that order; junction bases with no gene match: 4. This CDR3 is CASREGQGNQPQHF. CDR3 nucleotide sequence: TGTGCCAGCAGGGAAGGACAGGGGAATCAGCCCCAGCATTTT.

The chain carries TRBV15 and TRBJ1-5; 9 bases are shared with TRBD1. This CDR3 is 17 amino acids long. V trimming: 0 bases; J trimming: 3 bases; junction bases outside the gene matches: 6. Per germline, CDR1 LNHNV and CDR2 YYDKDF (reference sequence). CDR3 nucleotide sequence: TGTGCCACCAGCAGAGATGGGGGACAGGGATACAATCAGCCCCAGCATTTT. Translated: CATSRDGGQGYNQPQHF.

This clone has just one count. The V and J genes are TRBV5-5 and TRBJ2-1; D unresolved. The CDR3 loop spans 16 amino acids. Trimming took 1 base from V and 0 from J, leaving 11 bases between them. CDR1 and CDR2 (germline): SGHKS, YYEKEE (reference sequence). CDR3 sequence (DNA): TGTGCCAGCAGCTTGCAGGTAGTCAGCTCCTACAATGAGCAGTTCTTC. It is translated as CASSLQVVSSYNEQFF.

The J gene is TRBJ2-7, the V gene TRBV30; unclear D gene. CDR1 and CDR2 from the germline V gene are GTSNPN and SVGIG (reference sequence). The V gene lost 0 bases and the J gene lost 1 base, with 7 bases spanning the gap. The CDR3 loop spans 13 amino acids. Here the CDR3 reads CAWSVQSSYEQYF. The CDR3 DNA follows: TGTGCCTGGAGTGTACAAAGTTCCTACGAGCAGTACTTC.

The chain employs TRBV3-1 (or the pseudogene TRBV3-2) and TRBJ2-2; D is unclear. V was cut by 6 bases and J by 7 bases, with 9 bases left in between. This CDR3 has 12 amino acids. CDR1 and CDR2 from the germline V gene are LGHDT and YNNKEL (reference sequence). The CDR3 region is CASSPYIGELFF. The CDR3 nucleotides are TGTGCCAGCAGTCCGTATATCGGGGAGCTGTTTTTT.

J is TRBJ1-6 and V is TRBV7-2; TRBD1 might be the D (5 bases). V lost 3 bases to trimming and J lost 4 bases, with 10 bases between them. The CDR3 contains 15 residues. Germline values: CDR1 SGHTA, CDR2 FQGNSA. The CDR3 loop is CASSFMTEYNSPLHF. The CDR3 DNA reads TGTGCCAGCAGCTTTATGACAGAATATAATTCACCCCTCCACTTT.

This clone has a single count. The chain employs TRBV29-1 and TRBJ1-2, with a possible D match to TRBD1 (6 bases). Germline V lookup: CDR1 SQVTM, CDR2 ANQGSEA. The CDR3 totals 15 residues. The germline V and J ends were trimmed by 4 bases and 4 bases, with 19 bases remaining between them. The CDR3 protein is CSVGAGADTSYGYTF. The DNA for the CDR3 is TGCAGCGTTGGGGCAGGGGCTGATACTTCCTATGGCTACACCTTC.

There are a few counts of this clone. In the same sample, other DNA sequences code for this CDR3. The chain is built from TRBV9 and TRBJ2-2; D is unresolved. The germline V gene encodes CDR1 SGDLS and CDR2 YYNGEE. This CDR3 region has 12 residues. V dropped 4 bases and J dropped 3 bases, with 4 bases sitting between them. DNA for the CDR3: TGTGCCAGCAGCCCGGACACCGGGGAGCTGTTTTTT. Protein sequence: CASSPDTGELFF.

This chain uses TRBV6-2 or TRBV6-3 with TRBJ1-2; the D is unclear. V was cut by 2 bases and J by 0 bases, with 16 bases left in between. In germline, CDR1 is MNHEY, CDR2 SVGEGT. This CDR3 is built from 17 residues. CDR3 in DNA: TGTGCCAGCAGTTACCCCCTTGGAGTTTTAGCTAACTATGGCTACACCTTC. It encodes CASSYPLGVLANYGYTF.

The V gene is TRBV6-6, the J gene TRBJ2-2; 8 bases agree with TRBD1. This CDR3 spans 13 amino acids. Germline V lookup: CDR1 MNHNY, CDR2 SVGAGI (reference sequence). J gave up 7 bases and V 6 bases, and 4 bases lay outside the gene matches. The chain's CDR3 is CASSQTGDGELFF. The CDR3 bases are TGTGCCAGCAGCCAGACAGGGGACGGGGAGCTGTTTTTT.

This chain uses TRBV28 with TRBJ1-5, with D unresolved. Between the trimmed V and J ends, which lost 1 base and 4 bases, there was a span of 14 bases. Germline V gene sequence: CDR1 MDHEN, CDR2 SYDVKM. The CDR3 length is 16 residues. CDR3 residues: CASSLSRSLSNQPQHF. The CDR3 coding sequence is TGTGCCAGCAGTTTATCCCGGTCGCTATCAAATCAGCCCCAGCATTTT. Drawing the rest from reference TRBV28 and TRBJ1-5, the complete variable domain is DVKVTQSSRYLVKRTGEKVFLECVQDMDHENMFWYRQDPGLGLRLIYFSYDVKMKEKGDIPEGYSVSREKKERFSLILESASTNQTSMYLCASSLSRSLSNQPQHFGDGTRLSIL.

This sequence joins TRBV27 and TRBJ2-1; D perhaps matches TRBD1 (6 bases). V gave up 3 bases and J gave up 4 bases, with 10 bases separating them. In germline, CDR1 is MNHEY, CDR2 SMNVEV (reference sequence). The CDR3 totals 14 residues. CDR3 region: CASSFQGSYNEQFF. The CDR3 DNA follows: TGTGCCAGCAGTTTTCAGGGGAGTTACAATGAGCAGTTCTTC.

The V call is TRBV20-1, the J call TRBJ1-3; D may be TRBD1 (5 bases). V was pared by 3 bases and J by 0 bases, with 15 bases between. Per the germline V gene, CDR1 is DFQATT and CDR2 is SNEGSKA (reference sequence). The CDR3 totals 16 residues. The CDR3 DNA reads TGCAGTGCTAGTGGTGCGACAGACTTCTCTGGAAACACCATATATTTT. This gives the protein CSASGATDFSGNTIYF.

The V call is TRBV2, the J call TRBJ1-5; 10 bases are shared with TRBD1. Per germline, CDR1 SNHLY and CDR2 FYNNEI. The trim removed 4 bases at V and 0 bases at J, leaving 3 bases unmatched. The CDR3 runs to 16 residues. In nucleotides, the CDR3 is TGTGCCAGCAGTGCCGGGACAGGGGTTAGCAATCAGCCCCAGCATTTT. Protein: CASSAGTGVSNQPQHF.

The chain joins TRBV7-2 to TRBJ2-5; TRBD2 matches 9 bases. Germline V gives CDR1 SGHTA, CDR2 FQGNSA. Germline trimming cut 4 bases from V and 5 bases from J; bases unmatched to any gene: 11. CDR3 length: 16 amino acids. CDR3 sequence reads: CASSSPGTSKGETQYF. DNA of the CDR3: TGTGCCAGCAGCTCGCCTGGGACTAGCAAAGGGGAGACCCAGTACTTC.

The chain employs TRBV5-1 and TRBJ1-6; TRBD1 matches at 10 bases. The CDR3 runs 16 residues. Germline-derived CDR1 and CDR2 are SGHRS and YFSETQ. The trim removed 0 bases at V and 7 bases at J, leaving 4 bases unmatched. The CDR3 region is CASSLAGQGYNSPLHF. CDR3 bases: TGCGCCAGCAGCTTGGCGGGACAGGGGTACAATTCACCCCTCCACTTT.

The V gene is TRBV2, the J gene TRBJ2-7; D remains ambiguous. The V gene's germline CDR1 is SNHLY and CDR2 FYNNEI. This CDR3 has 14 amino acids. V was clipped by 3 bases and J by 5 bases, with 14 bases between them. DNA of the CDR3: TGTGCCAGCAGTGATTCACCCCTTGAGGACGAGCAGTACTTC. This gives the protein CASSDSPLEDEQYF.

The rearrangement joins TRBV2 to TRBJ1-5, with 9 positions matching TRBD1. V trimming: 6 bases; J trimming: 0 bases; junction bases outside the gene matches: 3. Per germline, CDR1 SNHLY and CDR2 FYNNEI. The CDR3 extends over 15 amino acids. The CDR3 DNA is TGTGCCAGCAGAAGACAGGGGGATAGCAATCAGCCCCAGCATTTT. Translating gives CASRRQGDSNQPQHF.

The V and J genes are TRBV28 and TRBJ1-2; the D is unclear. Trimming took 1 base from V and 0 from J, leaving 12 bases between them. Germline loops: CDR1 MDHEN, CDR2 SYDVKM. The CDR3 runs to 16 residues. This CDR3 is CASSLYPGNSNYGYTF. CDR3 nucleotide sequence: TGTGCCAGCAGTTTATACCCCGGTAATTCTAACTATGGCTACACCTTC.

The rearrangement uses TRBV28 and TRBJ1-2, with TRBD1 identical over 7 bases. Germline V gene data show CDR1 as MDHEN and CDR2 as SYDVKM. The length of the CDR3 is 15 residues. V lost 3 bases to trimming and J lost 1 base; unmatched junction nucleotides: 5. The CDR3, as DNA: TGTGCCAGCAGTTTTGGAGGGGGCCGTAACTATGGCTACACCTTC. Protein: CASSFGGGRNYGYTF.

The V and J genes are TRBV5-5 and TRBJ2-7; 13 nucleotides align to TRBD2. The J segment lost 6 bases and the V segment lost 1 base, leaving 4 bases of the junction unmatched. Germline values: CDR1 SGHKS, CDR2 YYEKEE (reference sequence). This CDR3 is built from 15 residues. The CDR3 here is CASSLRGLAGTEQYF. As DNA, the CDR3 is TGTGCCAGCAGCTTGAGGGGACTAGCGGGAACCGAGCAGTACTTC.

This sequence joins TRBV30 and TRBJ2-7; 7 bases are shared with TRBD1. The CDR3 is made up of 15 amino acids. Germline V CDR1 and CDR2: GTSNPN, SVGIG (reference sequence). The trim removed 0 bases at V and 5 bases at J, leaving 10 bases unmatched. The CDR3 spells CAWSVLRGQTHEQYF. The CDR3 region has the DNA TGTGCCTGGAGTGTACTGAGGGGGCAAACCCACGAGCAGTACTTC.

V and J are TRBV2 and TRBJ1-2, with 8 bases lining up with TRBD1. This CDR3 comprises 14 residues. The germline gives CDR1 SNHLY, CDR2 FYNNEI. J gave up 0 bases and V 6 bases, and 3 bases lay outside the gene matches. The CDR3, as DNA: TGTGCCAGCAGAGACAGGGGCACTAACTATGGCTACACCTTC. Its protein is CASRDRGTNYGYTF.

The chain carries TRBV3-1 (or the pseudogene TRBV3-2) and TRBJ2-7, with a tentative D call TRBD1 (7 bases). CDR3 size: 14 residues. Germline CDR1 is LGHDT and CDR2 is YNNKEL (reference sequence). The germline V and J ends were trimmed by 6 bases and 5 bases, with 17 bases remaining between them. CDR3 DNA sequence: TGTGCCAGCAGTCACCGACAGGGAGGCGACGAGCAGTACTTC. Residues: CASSHRQGGDEQYF.

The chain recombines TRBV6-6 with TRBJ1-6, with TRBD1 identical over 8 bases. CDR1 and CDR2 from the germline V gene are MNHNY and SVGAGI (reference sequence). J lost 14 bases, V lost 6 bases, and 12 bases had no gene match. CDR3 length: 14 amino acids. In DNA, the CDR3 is TGTGCCAGCAGGCCCGGACAGGGCGGGACTACCCTCCACTTT. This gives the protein CASRPGQGGTTLHF.

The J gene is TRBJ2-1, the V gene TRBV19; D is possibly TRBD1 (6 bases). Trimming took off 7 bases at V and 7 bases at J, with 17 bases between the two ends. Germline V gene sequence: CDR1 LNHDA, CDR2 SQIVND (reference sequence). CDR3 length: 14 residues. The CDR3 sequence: CASTPTGQRNEQFF. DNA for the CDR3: TGTGCCAGTACCCCAACGGGACAAAGGAATGAGCAGTTCTTC.

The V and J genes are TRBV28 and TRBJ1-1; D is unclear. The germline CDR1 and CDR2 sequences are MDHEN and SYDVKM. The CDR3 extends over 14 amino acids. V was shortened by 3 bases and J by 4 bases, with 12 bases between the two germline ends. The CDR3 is CASSFRLTGTEAFF. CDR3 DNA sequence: TGTGCCAGCAGTTTTCGACTGACCGGCACTGAAGCTTTCTTT.

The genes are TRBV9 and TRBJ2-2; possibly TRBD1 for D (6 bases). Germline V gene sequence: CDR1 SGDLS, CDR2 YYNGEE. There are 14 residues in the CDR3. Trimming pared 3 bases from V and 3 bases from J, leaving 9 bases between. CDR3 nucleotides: TGTGCCAGCAGCGAGGACAGCTACACCGGGGAGCTGTTTTTT. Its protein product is CASSEDSYTGELFF.

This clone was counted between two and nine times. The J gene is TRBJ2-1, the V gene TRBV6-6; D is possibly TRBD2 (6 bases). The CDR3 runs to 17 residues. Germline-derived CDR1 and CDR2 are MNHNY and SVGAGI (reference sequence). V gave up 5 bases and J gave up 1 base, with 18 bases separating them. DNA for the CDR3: TGTGCCAGCAGTCCCTCAGGAGGCCGGGGGTCCTACAATGAGCAGTTCTTC. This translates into CASSPSGGRGSYNEQFF.

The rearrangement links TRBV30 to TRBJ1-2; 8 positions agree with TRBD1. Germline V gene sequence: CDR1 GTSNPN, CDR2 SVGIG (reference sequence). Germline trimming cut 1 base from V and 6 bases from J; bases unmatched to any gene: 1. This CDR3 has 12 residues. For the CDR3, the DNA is TGTGCCTGGAGTGGACAGGGGAATGGCTACACCTTC. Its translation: CAWSGQGNGYTF.